Below are 11 T cell receptor beta chains sequenced from a single sample in a study of T cell responses to AZD1222 COVID-19 vaccine. Measured with immunoSEQ multiplex PCR; TCRdb has only the in-frame clones, and not every one. Among about 170,000 clones, about nine tenths were seen once, and the ten largest hold about 3%. The sequencing here drew on peripheral blood, taken on day 0 of AZD1222 vaccination. These receptors were taken from an adult in good health.

This clone was detected a few times. The chain joins TRBV27 to TRBJ2-7; 7 bases map to TRBD2. Germline loops: CDR1 MNHEY, CDR2 SMNVEV (reference sequence). J was trimmed by 0 bases and V by 5 bases; bases with no gene match: 10. This CDR3 has 16 residues. The CDR3 sequence: CASSPFGEGRSYEQYF. The CDR3 nucleotides are TGTGCCAGCAGTCCGTTCGGGGAGGGGCGCTCCTACGAGCAGTACTTC.

The chain links TRBV13 to TRBJ2-4; D assignment may be TRBD1 or TRBD2 (5 bases each). Germline CDR1 reads PRHDT; CDR2 reads FYEKMQ (reference sequence). Trimming removed 2 bases from V and 5 bases from J, with 7 bases in between. This CDR3 contains 13 residues. CDR3 sequence: CASSLRGENIQYF. The CDR3 nucleotides read TGTGCCAGCAGCTTAAGAGGGGAAAACATTCAGTACTTC.

This chain links TRBV28 with TRBJ1-1; perhaps TRBD1 as D (5 bases). The ends were cut back, 3 bases at V and 3 bases at J, with 14 bases in the middle. Germline V lookup: CDR1 MDHEN, CDR2 SYDVKM. This CDR3 comprises 15 residues. CDR3: CASSLFGGVDTEAFF. CDR3 bases: TGTGCCAGCAGTTTGTTCGGGGGGGTGGACACTGAAGCTTTCTTT.

The chain recombines TRBV5-1 with TRBJ2-2; D unclear. V was pared by 5 bases and J by 0 bases, with 5 bases between. Per the germline V gene, CDR1 is SGHRS and CDR2 is YFSETQ. This CDR3 region has 13 residues. Here the CDR3 reads CASRTTNTGELFF. The CDR3 DNA is TGCGCCAGCAGAACAACGAACACCGGGGAGCTGTTTTTT.

The J gene is TRBJ2-3, the V gene TRBV5-1; tentatively, D is TRBD2 (6 bases). V lost 1 base and J 2 bases, leaving 8 bases between the germline ends. The CDR3 consists of 14 residues. Germline V lookup: CDR1 SGHRS, CDR2 YFSETQ. The CDR3 loop is CASSLTSPTDTQYF. CDR3 coding DNA: TGCGCCAGCAGCTTGACTAGCCCCACAGATACGCAGTATTTT.

The rearrangement links TRBV15 to TRBJ2-1; TRBD2 matches 9 bases. The V gene end was trimmed by 0 bases and the J gene end by 9 bases; junction bases not matched to a gene: 15. Germline loops: CDR1 LNHNV, CDR2 YYDKDF (reference sequence). This CDR3 has 18 residues. The CDR3 sequence: CATSRERLAGGAPGEQFF. The CDR3, as DNA: TGTGCCACCAGCAGAGAGCGACTGGCGGGAGGGGCCCCTGGTGAGCAGTTCTTC.

This sequence joins TRBV4-1 and TRBJ2-1, with TRBD2 matching over 12 bases. The V gene end was trimmed by 4 bases and the J gene end by 6 bases; junction bases not matched to a gene: 7. Germline CDR1 and CDR2: MGHRA and YSYEKL. The length of the CDR3 is 16 residues. Here the CDR3 reads CASSRSLAGGGNEQFF. In DNA, the CDR3 is TGCGCCAGCAGCCGGTCACTAGCGGGAGGAGGCAATGAGCAGTTCTTC.

The chain couples TRBV5-6 to TRBJ1-2; D is possibly TRBD1 (5 bases). Trimming stripped 0 bases from V and 4 bases from J, with 16 bases between. CDR1 and CDR2 (germline): SGHDT, YYEEEE. The CDR3 is 16 amino acids. CDR3 DNA: TGTGCCAGCAGCTTGGAAGAGTCAGGGTTTTTCTATGGCTACACCTTC. Translating gives CASSLEESGFFYGYTF.

J is TRBJ1-6 and V is TRBV7-2, with D unresolved. V shed 1 base and J shed 9 bases, with 13 bases lying between them. The CDR3 extends over 15 amino acids. Germline assignment: CDR1 SGHTA and CDR2 FQGNSA. CDR3 in amino acids: CASSLVRGMGSPLHF. In DNA form, the CDR3 reads TGTGCCAGCAGCTTAGTGCGTGGGATGGGTTCACCCCTCCACTTT.

The chain joins TRBV25-1 to TRBJ2-1; 8 positions match TRBD2. The length of the CDR3 is 17 residues. CDR1 is MGHDK and CDR2 is SYGVNS in the germline V gene. The trim removed 4 bases at V and 10 bases at J, leaving 18 bases unmatched. The CDR3 DNA is TGTGCCAGCAGTGGCTCCCCCTTCCTAAGCGGGAGAAGCGAGCAGTTCTTC. Translation: CASSGSPFLSGRSEQFF.

This chain links TRBV7-9 with TRBJ1-1, with D tentatively TRBD1 (5 bases). In germline, CDR1 is SEHNR, CDR2 FQNEAQ (reference sequence). The V end was cut by 6 bases, the J end by 1 base, with 6 bases between. CDR3 length: 12 amino acids. In nucleotides, the CDR3 is TGTGCCAGCAGTCAGGGGAACACTGAAGCTTTCTTT. It is translated as CASSQGNTEAFF.